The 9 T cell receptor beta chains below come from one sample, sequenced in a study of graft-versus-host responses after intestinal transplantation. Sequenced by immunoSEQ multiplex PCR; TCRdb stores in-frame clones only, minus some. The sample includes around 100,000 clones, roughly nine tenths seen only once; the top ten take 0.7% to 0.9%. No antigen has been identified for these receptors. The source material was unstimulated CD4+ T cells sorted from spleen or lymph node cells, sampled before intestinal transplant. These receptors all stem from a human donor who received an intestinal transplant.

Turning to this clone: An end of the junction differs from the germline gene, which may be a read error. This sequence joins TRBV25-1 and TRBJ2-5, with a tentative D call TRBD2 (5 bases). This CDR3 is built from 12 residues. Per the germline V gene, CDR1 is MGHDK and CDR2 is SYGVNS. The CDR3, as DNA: TGTGCCAGCAGTGGCATCGGGGAGACCCAGCACTTC. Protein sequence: CASSGIGETQHF.

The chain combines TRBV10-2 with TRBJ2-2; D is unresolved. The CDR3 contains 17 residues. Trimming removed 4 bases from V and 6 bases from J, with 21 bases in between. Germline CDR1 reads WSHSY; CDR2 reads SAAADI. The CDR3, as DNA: TGCGCCAGCAGTGCCCCTCTTTTTTCAGGAGTGGCCGGGGAGCTGTTTTTT. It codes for CASSAPLFSGVAGELFF.

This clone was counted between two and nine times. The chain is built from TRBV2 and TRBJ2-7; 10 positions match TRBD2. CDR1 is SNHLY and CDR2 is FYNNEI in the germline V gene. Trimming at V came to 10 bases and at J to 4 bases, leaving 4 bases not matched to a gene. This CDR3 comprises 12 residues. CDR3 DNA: TGTGCCACCAAGACTAGCGGGTACGAGCAGTACTTC. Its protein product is CATKTSGYEQYF.

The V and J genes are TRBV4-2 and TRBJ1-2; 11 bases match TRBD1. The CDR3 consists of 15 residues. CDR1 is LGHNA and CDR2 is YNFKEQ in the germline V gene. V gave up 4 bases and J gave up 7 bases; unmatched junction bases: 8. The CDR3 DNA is TGTGCCAGCAGCCGTTGGGACAGGGGGAGCTCTGGCTACACCTTC. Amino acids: CASSRWDRGSSGYTF.

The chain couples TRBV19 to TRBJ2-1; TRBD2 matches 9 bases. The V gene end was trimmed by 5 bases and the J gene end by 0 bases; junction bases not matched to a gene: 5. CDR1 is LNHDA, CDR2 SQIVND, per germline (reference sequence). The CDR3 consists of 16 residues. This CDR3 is CASSPQRGDSYNEQFF. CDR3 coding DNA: TGTGCCAGTAGTCCGCAGCGGGGGGACTCCTACAATGAGCAGTTCTTC.

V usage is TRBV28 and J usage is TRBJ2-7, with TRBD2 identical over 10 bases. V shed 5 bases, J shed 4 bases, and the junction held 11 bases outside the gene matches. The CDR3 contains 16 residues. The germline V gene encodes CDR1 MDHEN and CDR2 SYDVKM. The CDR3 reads CASSPMRAGGKYEQYF. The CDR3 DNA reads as TGTGCCAGCAGTCCCATGCGAGCGGGAGGGAAGTACGAGCAGTACTTC.

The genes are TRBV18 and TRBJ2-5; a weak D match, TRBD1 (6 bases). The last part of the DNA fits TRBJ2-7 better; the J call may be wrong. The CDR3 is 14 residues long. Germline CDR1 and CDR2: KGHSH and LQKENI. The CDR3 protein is CASSPQTGTYEQYF. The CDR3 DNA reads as TGTGCCAGCTCACCACAGACAGGTACCTACGAGCAGTACTTC.

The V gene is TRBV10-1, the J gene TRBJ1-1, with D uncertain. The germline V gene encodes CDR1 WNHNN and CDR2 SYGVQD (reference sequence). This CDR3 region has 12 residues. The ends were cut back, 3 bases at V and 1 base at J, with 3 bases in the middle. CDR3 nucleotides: TGCGCCAGCAGTGAAGGGAACACTGAAGCTTTCTTT. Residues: CASSEGNTEAFF.

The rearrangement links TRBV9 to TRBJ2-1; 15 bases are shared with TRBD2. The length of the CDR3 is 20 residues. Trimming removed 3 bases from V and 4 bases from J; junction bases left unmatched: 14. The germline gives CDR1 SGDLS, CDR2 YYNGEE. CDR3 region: CASSAPGTSGRRGPYNEQFF. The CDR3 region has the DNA TGTGCCAGCAGCGCCCCCGGGACTAGCGGGAGGAGAGGGCCTTACAATGAGCAGTTCTTC.